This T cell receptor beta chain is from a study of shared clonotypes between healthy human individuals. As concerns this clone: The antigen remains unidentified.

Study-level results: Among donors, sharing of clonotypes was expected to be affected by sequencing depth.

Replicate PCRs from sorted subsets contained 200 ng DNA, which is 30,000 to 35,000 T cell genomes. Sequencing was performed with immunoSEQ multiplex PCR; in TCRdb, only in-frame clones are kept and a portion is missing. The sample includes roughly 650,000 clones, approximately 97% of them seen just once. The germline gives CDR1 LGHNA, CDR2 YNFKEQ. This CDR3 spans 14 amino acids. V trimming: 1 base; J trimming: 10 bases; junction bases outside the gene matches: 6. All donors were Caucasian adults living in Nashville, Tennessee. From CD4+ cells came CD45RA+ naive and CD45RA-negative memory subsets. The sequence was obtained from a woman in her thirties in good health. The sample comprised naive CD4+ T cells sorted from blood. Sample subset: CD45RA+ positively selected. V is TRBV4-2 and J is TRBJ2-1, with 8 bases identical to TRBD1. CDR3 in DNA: TGTGCCAGCAGCCAAGCCTCACAGGGGGAAGAGCAGTTCTTC. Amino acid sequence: CASSQASQGEEQFF.